The source of this T cell receptor (beta chain) is a study of blood T cell repertoires in COVID-19. Trimming cost V 4 bases and J 8 bases, with 17 bases left between them. Germline CDR1 SNHLY, CDR2 FYNNEI. The CDR3 length is 15 residues. Sequencing used immunoSEQ multiplex PCR; TCRdb keeps in-frame clones, though not all of them. The sample has approximately 130,000 clones; more than 75% are singletons. The TCR comes from a man over 45 with active COVID-19. Specimen: peripheral blood. The chain combines TRBV2 with TRBJ1-4, with D possibly TRBD1 on 6 matching bases. Written as DNA, the CDR3 is TGTGCCAGCAGTGTGGGGGGGCAGGGCCGCGAAAAACTGTTTTTT. Protein: CASSVGGQGREKLFF.